The 3 T cell receptor beta chains reported below all come from one sample, sequenced in a study of blood T cell repertoires in COVID-19. Repertoires were generated with immunoSEQ multiplex PCR, while TCRdb's copy carries only in-frame clones and drops some. The data contain nearly 300,000 clones, around 84% of them seen just once; the ten biggest clones take up more than 1.1%. Sample: peripheral blood. Receptors originate from a human donor with COVID-19, enrolled during active disease. The donor label of this sample is uncertain.

This chain uses TRBV5-1 with TRBJ1-4; D is perhaps TRBD1 (5 bases). Looked up from germline, CDR1 is SGHRS and CDR2 is YFSETQ. Trimming took off 1 base at V and 6 bases at J, with 13 bases between the two ends. The CDR3 has 15 amino acids. The CDR3 DNA is TGCGCCAGCAGCTTGTCAAGGGGAATGGATGAAAAACTGTTTTTT. This encodes CASSLSRGMDEKLFF.

The J gene is TRBJ2-3, the V gene TRBV28; 8 nucleotides line up with TRBD2. The V gene end was trimmed by 5 bases and the J gene end by 5 bases; junction bases not matched to a gene: 9. CDR1 and CDR2 from the germline V gene are MDHEN and SYDVKM. The CDR3 extends over 15 amino acids. CDR3 nucleotide sequence: TGTGCCAGCAGTCCCCCCGACGGGGGGGGAGATACGCAGTATTTT. Translating it yields CASSPPDGGGDTQYF.

The chain uses TRBV28 and TRBJ1-3; 7 bases agree with TRBD1. The V gene's germline CDR1 is MDHEN and CDR2 SYDVKM. Germline trimming cut 6 bases from V and 8 bases from J; bases unmatched to any gene: 16. CDR3 length equals 16 residues. CDR3 sequence reads: CASRTRTGRELDTIYF. As DNA, the CDR3 is TGTGCCAGCAGGACACGGACAGGCAGGGAGTTGGACACCATATATTTT.